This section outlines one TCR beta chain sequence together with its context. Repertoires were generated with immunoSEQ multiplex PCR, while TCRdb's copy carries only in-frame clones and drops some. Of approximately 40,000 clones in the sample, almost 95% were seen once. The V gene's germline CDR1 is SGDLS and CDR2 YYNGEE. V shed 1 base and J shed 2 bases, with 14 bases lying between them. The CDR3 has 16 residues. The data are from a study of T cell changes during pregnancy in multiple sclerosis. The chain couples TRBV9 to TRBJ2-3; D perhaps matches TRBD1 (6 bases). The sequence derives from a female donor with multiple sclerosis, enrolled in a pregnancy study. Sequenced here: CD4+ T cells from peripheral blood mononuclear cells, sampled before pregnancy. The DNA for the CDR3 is TGTGCCAGCAGCGTACAAAGCGGACAGTTCACAGATACGCAGTATTTT. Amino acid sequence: CASSVQSGQFTDTQYF.